The 22 T cell receptor beta chains below were found in one sample sequenced in a study of blood T cell repertoires in COVID-19. Measured with immunoSEQ multiplex PCR; TCRdb has only the in-frame clones, and not every one. The sample holds 180,000 or so clones, 65% to 85% seen once. Sequenced: peripheral blood. These receptors were collected from a human donor with acute or convalescent COVID-19. The donor label of this sample is uncertain.

This clone was observed a handful of times. This same CDR3 is encoded by further DNA sequences in the sample. This rearrangement joins TRBV6-6 to TRBJ2-7; TRBD2 matches at 13 bases. The length of the CDR3 is 14 residues. From germline, CDR1 is MNHNY and CDR2 SVGAGI (reference sequence). The trim removed 0 bases at V and 7 bases at J, leaving 0 bases unmatched. The CDR3 spells CASSYSGLAGEQYF. CDR3 in DNA: TGTGCCAGCAGTTACTCGGGACTAGCGGGAGAGCAGTACTTC.

This rearrangement joins TRBV2 to TRBJ1-2; TRBD1 aligns across 8 bases. The germline gives CDR1 SNHLY, CDR2 FYNNEI. The J segment lost 2 bases and the V segment lost 6 bases, leaving 14 bases of the junction unmatched. This CDR3 is 17 amino acids long. The CDR3 spells CASSATGALVRNYGYTF. In DNA, the CDR3 is TGTGCCAGCAGCGCGACAGGGGCCCTCGTTCGCAACTATGGCTACACCTTC.

This clone came up a few times. The sample contains more than one DNA sequence encoding this CDR3. V and J are TRBV18 and TRBJ2-5, with TRBD2 as a possible D gene (6 bases). V dropped 3 bases and J dropped 4 bases, with 6 bases sitting between them. The CDR3 has 12 residues. Germline CDR1 is KGHSH and CDR2 is LQKENI. The CDR3 region is CASSPGGETQYF. The CDR3 nucleotides are TGTGCCAGCTCACCGGGGGGAGAGACCCAGTACTTC.

This chain connects TRBV18 to TRBJ2-2, with TRBD1 matching 7 bases. The CDR3 is made up of 18 amino acids. The trim removed 5 bases at V and 4 bases at J, leaving 16 bases unmatched. Germline V CDR1 and CDR2: KGHSH, LQKENI. The CDR3 sequence is CASSFRLDTGEGTGELFF. DNA for the CDR3: TGTGCCAGCTCATTCCGTCTTGATACAGGGGAAGGCACCGGGGAGCTGTTTTTT.

The DNA of the CDR3 is TGTGCCACCCGGGGATCGAATGAAAAACTGTTTTTT. Protein: CATRGSNEKLFF. The V gene is TRBV7-9, the J gene TRBJ1-4; D is undetermined. Germline values: CDR1 SEHNR, CDR2 FQNEAQ (reference sequence). This CDR3 is built from 12 residues. Trimming cost V 10 bases and J 5 bases, with 11 bases left between them.

This chain links TRBV5-1 with TRBJ2-5; 9 bases match TRBD2. Germline V gives CDR1 SGHRS, CDR2 YFSETQ. The CDR3 consists of 16 residues. V gave up 0 bases and J gave up 4 bases; unmatched junction bases: 7. CDR3 amino acids: CASSLGSSGGIETQYF. Written as DNA, the CDR3 is TGCGCCAGCAGCTTGGGGAGTAGCGGGGGTATAGAGACCCAGTACTTC.

The chain employs TRBV6-5 and TRBJ2-3; D may be TRBD2 (5 bases). Trimming took 7 bases from V and 2 from J, leaving 13 bases between them. Germline assignment: CDR1 MNHEY and CDR2 SVGAGI. The length of the CDR3 is 14 residues. CDR3 region: CASNSGGLTDTQYF. The CDR3, as DNA: TGTGCCAGCAATTCCGGAGGCCTCACAGATACGCAGTATTTT.

The chain carries TRBV6-1 and TRBJ2-7, with D uncertain. Germline loops: CDR1 MNHNS, CDR2 SASEGT. The V gene lost 1 base and the J gene lost 0 bases, with 10 bases spanning the gap. The CDR3 length is 15 residues. The CDR3, as DNA: TGTGCCAGCAGTGAAGACCCCGGCGGCTCCTACGAGCAGTACTTC. Translated, it gives CASSEDPGGSYEQYF.

The V call is TRBV6-1, the J call TRBJ1-6; 9 positions match TRBD1. This CDR3 has 16 amino acids. Germline V gene sequence: CDR1 MNHNS, CDR2 SASEGT. With 4 bases clipped from V and 7 bases from J, the junction kept 8 bases outside the gene matches. CDR3 protein: CASSANRGQGNSPLHF. As DNA, the CDR3 is TGTGCCAGCAGTGCGAACAGGGGGCAGGGGAATTCACCCCTCCACTTT.

The rearrangement joins TRBV30 to TRBJ1-2, with 10 positions matching TRBD1. Trimming at V came to 1 base and at J to 5 bases, leaving 7 bases not matched to a gene. Germline V lookup: CDR1 GTSNPN, CDR2 SVGIG (reference sequence). The CDR3 is made up of 15 amino acids. In DNA, the CDR3 is TGTGCCTGGAGTGGGGGGGACAGGGGCGCTTATGGCTACACCTTC. This encodes CAWSGGDRGAYGYTF.

The rearrangement uses TRBV7-2 and TRBJ1-2, with TRBD1 matching over 10 bases. V was clipped by 3 bases and J by 4 bases; unmatched bases: 2. The germline gives CDR1 SGHTA, CDR2 FQGNSA. The CDR3 is made up of 14 amino acids. CDR3: CASSFGDRGYGYTF. DNA of the CDR3: TGTGCCAGCAGCTTCGGGGACAGGGGCTATGGCTACACCTTC. Full variable domain (remainder filled in from reference TRBV7-2 and TRBJ1-2): GAGVSQSPSNKVTEKGKDVELRCDPISGHTALYWYRQSLGQGLEFLIYFQGNSAPDKSGLPSDRFSAERTGGSVSTLTIQRTQQEDSAVYLCASSFGDRGYGYTFGSGTRLTVV.

V usage is TRBV18 and J usage is TRBJ1-2; 8 bases map to TRBD1. With 3 bases clipped from V and 6 bases from J, the junction kept 6 bases outside the gene matches. The germline gives CDR1 KGHSH, CDR2 LQKENI. The CDR3 contains 14 residues. The chain's CDR3 is CASSPGQGLDGYTF. The DNA for the CDR3 is TGTGCCAGCTCACCCGGACAGGGCTTAGATGGCTACACCTTC.

The chain carries TRBV10-2 and TRBJ2-7; 9 nucleotides align to TRBD1. V trimming: 6 bases; J trimming: 1 base; junction bases outside the gene matches: 1. The CDR3 covers 13 residues. Germline-derived CDR1 and CDR2 are WSHSY and SAAADI. The CDR3 sequence is CASRTGGSYEQYF. CDR3 coding DNA: TGCGCCAGCAGGACAGGGGGGTCCTACGAGCAGTACTTC.

The chain employs TRBV5-6 and TRBJ1-2; D ambiguous. Germline CDR1 is SGHDT and CDR2 is YYEEEE. V was cut by 4 bases and J by 3 bases, with 10 bases left in between. This CDR3 contains 13 residues. This CDR3 is CASSNDIYYGYTF. CDR3 DNA: TGTGCCAGCAGCAACGACATTTACTATGGCTACACCTTC.

V is TRBV19 and J is TRBJ2-7, with TRBD1 matching 11 bases. CDR1 and CDR2 (germline): LNHDA, SQIVND (reference sequence). The CDR3 loop spans 16 amino acids. J was trimmed by 3 bases and V by 7 bases; bases with no gene match: 11. The CDR3, as DNA: TGTGCCAGTACCCGGACAGGGGGCGCTTTTAGCTACGAGCAGTACTTC. It specifies CASTRTGGAFSYEQYF.

The chain joins TRBV6-6 to TRBJ2-1; D is possibly TRBD2 (6 bases). The CDR3 length is 16 residues. Trimming pared 9 bases from V and 3 bases from J, leaving 21 bases between. From germline, CDR1 is MNHNY and CDR2 SVGAGI (reference sequence). CDR3 loop: CASDRGRNGIYNEQFF. The CDR3 DNA reads as TGTGCCAGTGATCGTGGGAGGAACGGAATCTACAATGAGCAGTTCTTC.

The chain carries TRBV4-1 and TRBJ2-3, with 9 bases fitting TRBD1. Germline CDR1 reads MGHRA; CDR2 reads YSYEKL. The CDR3 extends over 16 amino acids. V gave up 4 bases and J gave up 2 bases; unmatched junction bases: 7. CDR3 sequence reads: CASSRMGQGATDTQYF. Written as DNA, the CDR3 is TGCGCCAGCAGCCGTATGGGACAGGGAGCCACAGATACGCAGTATTTT.

The rearrangement links TRBV6-1 to TRBJ2-7, with D tentatively TRBD1 (5 bases). This CDR3 is 13 amino acids long. Trimming removed 2 bases at V and 2 bases at J, with 7 bases between. The germline V gene encodes CDR1 MNHNS and CDR2 SASEGT. CDR3 amino acids: CASSEPGTYEQYF. The CDR3 DNA sequence: TGTGCCAGCAGTGAACCAGGGACCTACGAGCAGTACTTC.

The chain employs TRBV10-1 and TRBJ1-1, with D tentatively TRBD1 (6 bases). The germline V gene encodes CDR1 WNHNN and CDR2 SYGVQD (reference sequence). The CDR3 loop spans 18 amino acids. V shed 2 bases and J shed 0 bases, with 19 bases lying between them. CDR3 protein: CASSERGGVWGLNTEAFF. As DNA, the CDR3 is TGCGCCAGCAGTGAGAGAGGGGGAGTGTGGGGACTGAACACTGAAGCTTTCTTT.

The chain uses TRBV7-2 and TRBJ1-2; 9 bases are a match to TRBD1. This CDR3 has 13 amino acids. V lost 6 bases, J lost 6 bases, and 5 bases stayed unmatched. Germline CDR1 reads SGHTA; CDR2 reads FQGNSA. CDR3: CASSPRQGDGYTF. The CDR3 DNA is TGTGCCAGCAGTCCCAGACAGGGGGATGGCTACACCTTC.

For the CDR3, the DNA is TGTGCCAGCAGCGTAGCCAGCGGGAGGGCCACTGGTACAGATACGCAGTATTTT. It translates to CASSVASGRATGTDTQYF. This chain links TRBV9 with TRBJ2-3; 10 nucleotides match TRBD2. Germline CDR1 is SGDLS and CDR2 is YYNGEE. This CDR3 has 18 amino acids. Losses at the gene ends were 0 bases for V and 3 bases for J; bases not matched to a gene: 10.

The V call is TRBV30, the J call TRBJ2-2, with TRBD1 matching 7 bases. This CDR3 spans 16 amino acids. V dropped 4 bases and J dropped 4; count of bases not matched to a gene: 12. Germline CDR1 is GTSNPN and CDR2 is SVGIG (reference sequence). CDR3 region: CAWIWPGTVGTGELFF. The DNA for the CDR3 is TGTGCCTGGATTTGGCCCGGGACAGTCGGCACCGGGGAGCTGTTTTTT.